Presented here are 14 T cell receptor beta chains from one specimen sequenced in a study of cytomegalovirus exposure and HLA in healthy donors. The primer mix had 60 Vbeta and 13 Jbeta primers. The repertoire was sequenced with immunoSEQ multiplex PCR; TCRdb's copy has only in-frame clones and lacks some. The top ten hold 6.3% of the sample, which has 150,000 to 200,000 clones, roughly 85% seen once. The sequencing input was PBMCs. These receptors originate from a man in his forties in good health and CMV-seropositive.

J is TRBJ1-2 and V is TRBV29-1; D is possibly TRBD1 (6 bases). V was clipped by 7 bases and J by 4 bases, with 19 bases between them. Germline CDR1 and CDR2: SQVTM and ANQGSEA. The CDR3 length is 14 residues. The CDR3 is CSASTGSSIYGYTF. DNA for the CDR3: TGCAGCGCATCAACAGGGAGTTCTATCTATGGCTACACCTTC. The whole variable domain, filled in from reference TRBV29-1 and TRBJ1-2, reads SAVISQKPSRDICQRGTSLTIQCQVDSQVTMMFWYRQQPGQSLTLIATANQGSEATYESGFVIDKFPISRPNLTFSTLTVSNMSPEDSSIYLCSASTGSSIYGYTFGSGTRLTVV.

J is TRBJ1-1 and V is TRBV30; 9 nucleotides line up with TRBD1. Germline V gene sequence: CDR1 GTSNPN, CDR2 SVGIG (reference sequence). This CDR3 comprises 11 residues. Losses at the gene ends were 6 bases for V and 8 bases for J; bases not matched to a gene: 4. The DNA of the CDR3 is TGTGCCTGTCGACAGGGGGAGGAAGCTTTCTTT. Its protein is CACRQGEEAFF.

The chain is built from TRBV2 and TRBJ1-2; 9 bases line up with TRBD1. This CDR3 is 12 amino acids long. Germline assignment: CDR1 SNHLY and CDR2 FYNNEI. V gave up 8 bases and J gave up 5 bases; unmatched junction bases: 3. CDR3 sequence reads: CASGDREYGYTF. The CDR3 region has the DNA TGTGCCAGCGGGGACAGGGAGTATGGCTACACCTTC. Using reference TRBV2 and TRBJ1-2 for the parts outside the CDR3, the full variable domain is EPEVTQTPSHQVTQMGQEVILRCVPISNHLYFYWYRQILGQKVEFLVSFYNNEISEKSEIFDDQFSVERPDGSNFTLKIRSTKLEDSAMYFCASGDREYGYTFGSGTRLTVV.

This chain connects TRBV6-1 to TRBJ1-4, with D hard to call. V gave up 0 bases and J gave up 7 bases, with 9 bases separating them. The CDR3 is 14 residues long. Germline values: CDR1 MNHNS, CDR2 SASEGT. The CDR3 coding sequence is TGTGCCAGCAGTGAAGCCAGATTACGTGAAAAACTGTTTTTT. Translated: CASSEARLREKLFF.

The CDR3 loop is CASSLGPGTEAFF. Here the CDR3 DNA reads TGTGCCAGCAGCTTGGGCCCCGGTACTGAAGCTTTCTTT. This chain links TRBV5-5 with TRBJ1-1; D ambiguous. Germline V gene sequence: CDR1 SGHKS, CDR2 YYEKEE (reference sequence). This CDR3 comprises 13 residues. V lost 0 bases and J lost 5, with 8 bases in between.

The V gene is TRBV5-1, the J gene TRBJ2-7; 11 bases match TRBD1. With 5 bases clipped from V and 0 bases from J, the junction kept 4 bases outside the gene matches. The CDR3 runs 15 residues. Germline V gene lookup returns CDR1 SGHRS and CDR2 YFSETQ. In DNA, the CDR3 is TGCGCCAGCAGATGGGACAGGGGGATCTCCTACGAGCAGTACTTC. It is translated as CASRWDRGISYEQYF.

The chain links TRBV18 to TRBJ2-1, with a possible D match to TRBD2 (6 bases). Germline V gives CDR1 KGHSH, CDR2 LQKENI. The CDR3 extends over 12 amino acids. Trimming pared 6 bases from V and 12 bases from J, leaving 15 bases between. Written as DNA, the CDR3 is TGTGCCAGCTCGCGACGACTAGAAGGGCAGTTCTTC. It specifies CASSRRLEGQFF.

This rearrangement joins TRBV27 to TRBJ2-5; TRBD2 agrees at 9 bases. The DNA matches TRBJ2-7 better at its end, which makes the J call doubtful. The CDR3 spans 15 residues. Germline values: CDR1 MNHEY, CDR2 SMNVEV (reference sequence). The DNA for the CDR3 is TGTGCCAGCAGTTTAAAGGCGGGAGGGAAGGCCGAGCAGTACTTC. It encodes CASSLKAGGKAEQYF.

This clone was picked up a small number of times. The chain links TRBV4-2 to TRBJ1-1; D is possibly TRBD1 (5 bases). Germline-derived CDR1 and CDR2 are LGHNA and YNFKEQ. The CDR3 spans 13 residues. V was pared by 0 bases and J by 3 bases, with 5 bases between. CDR3 amino acids: CASSQDRDTEAFF. The CDR3 DNA sequence: TGTGCCAGCAGCCAAGACAGGGACACTGAAGCTTTCTTT.

V and J are TRBV11-2 and TRBJ2-7; D is ambiguous. Trimming stripped 2 bases from V and 4 bases from J, with 9 bases between. The germline gives CDR1 SGHAT, CDR2 FQNNGV. The CDR3 extends over 13 amino acids. DNA of the CDR3: TGTGCCAGCAGCTTATCACATGCTTACGAGCAGTACTTC. Protein: CASSLSHAYEQYF.

This chain joins TRBV5-1 and TRBJ2-5; D remains unclear. V lost 0 bases and J lost 5, with 17 bases in between. Germline-derived CDR1 and CDR2 are SGHRS and YFSETQ. The CDR3 covers 16 residues. This CDR3 is CASSLGILQSGETQYF. CDR3 DNA sequence: TGCGCCAGCAGCTTGGGTATTCTACAGTCTGGGGAGACCCAGTACTTC.

The genes are TRBV10-3 and TRBJ2-7, with a possible D match to TRBD2 (5 bases). The CDR3 runs to 13 residues. From germline, CDR1 is ENHRY and CDR2 SYGVKD. V shed 7 bases and J shed 2 bases, with 12 bases lying between them. The CDR3 sequence: CAITPGITYEQYF. As DNA, the CDR3 is TGTGCCATCACCCCGGGGATAACCTACGAGCAGTACTTC.

The chain employs TRBV7-9 and TRBJ2-5, with 10 positions matching TRBD2. The CDR3 length is 15 residues. The germline V gene has CDR1 SEHNR and CDR2 FQNEAQ (reference sequence). After removal of 7 bases from V and 0 bases from J, the junction contained 5 bases not matched to a gene. CDR3 amino acids: CASTRTSGDQETQYF. CDR3 bases: TGTGCCAGCACCCGGACTAGCGGAGACCAAGAGACCCAGTACTTC.

The V and J genes are TRBV18 and TRBJ1-1; D might be TRBD1 (5 bases). The V end lost 0 bases, the J end lost 1 base, and 12 bases lay between the germline ends. CDR1 KGHSH and CDR2 LQKENI come from the germline V gene. The CDR3 sequence is 16 residues long. The CDR3 sequence: CASSPPTGVKNTEAFF. The DNA of the CDR3 is TGTGCCAGCTCACCACCGACGGGGGTGAAGAACACTGAAGCTTTCTTT.